This T cell receptor (beta chain) was recorded in a study of blood T cell repertoires in COVID-19. Method: immunoSEQ multiplex PCR; TCRdb's copy keeps in-frame clones and lacks some. The table includes a few hundred thousand clones, 85% to 90% detected once. CDR3 size: 11 residues. Germline trimming cut 7 bases from V and 8 bases from J; bases unmatched to any gene: 2. The receptor's source is a woman aged 18-29 years who had recovered from COVID-19. V is TRBV23-1 and J is TRBJ2-1, with 7 bases fitting TRBD1. TRBV23-1 carries the ORF label, with uncertain function. The material sequenced was PBMCs or T cells enriched from blood (not recorded which). CDR3 nucleotides: TGCGCCAGCACCACAGGGGATGAGCAGTTCTTC. It is translated as CASTTGDEQFF.